This TCR beta chain originates from a study of TIL therapy for anti-PD-1-resistant metastatic lung cancer. Study-level background: Median tumor PD-L1 proportion score was approximately 6.3%. Half of patients were current or former smokers.

The CDR3 spans 15 residues. CDR1 and CDR2 from the germline V gene are SGDLS and YYNGEE. V shed 0 bases and J 5 bases; nucleotides not matched to a gene: 4. As to time point: pre-treatment sample, taken before nivolumab and TIL therapy. The tumor samples were excised metastases, mostly pleural nodules or supraclavicular lymph nodes. Progressing patients received lymphodepletion, expanded TIL infusion and IL-2. The immunoSEQ assay was v3. Sequencing depth was about 2 million read pairs for survey level, 5-6 million for deep. Profiling relied on immunoSEQ multiplex PCR, and the TCRdb table lists in-frame clones only, not all of them. The data show about 50,000 clones, about two thirds seen once.

The material sequenced was tumor tissue, taken at baseline. The J gene is TRBJ2-5, the V gene TRBV9, with TRBD2 matching over 10 bases. This TCR was sampled from a person aged 25 to 85 with non-small cell lung cancer. This CDR3 reads CASSVVLAGRETQYF. CDR3 DNA: TGTGCCAGCAGCGTAGTACTAGCGGGAAGGGAGACCCAGTACTTC.